The present entry profiles one T cell receptor (beta chain) with its context. CDR3 length: 12 residues. Germline CDR1 ENHRY, CDR2 SYGVKD. Deletions cut 4 bases from V and 2 bases from J, with 5 bases between. As processed by the authors: Amplified reference gene primers provided the basis for estimating nucleated cell counts. Profiling relied on immunoSEQ multiplex PCR, and the TCRdb table lists in-frame clones only, not all of them. V, J and clone size reflect that table, while D and trimming were determined from the DNA. The repertoire holds 250,000 to 350,000 clones, with 86% as singletons. The record originates from a study of blood T cell repertoires in COVID-19. At the level of the study: The study drew acute and convalescent COVID-19 samples from the United States, Italy and Spain. The cDNA or gDNA used as material had been derived from T cells, B-cell-depleted T cells, or PBMCs.

The sequencing sample was made of peripheral blood. V is TRBV10-3 and J is TRBJ1-2; D may be TRBD1 (5 bases). The receptor's source is a woman in her twenties or thirties with active or convalescent COVID-19. Here the CDR3 DNA reads TGTGCCATCAGTGCAGGGAACTATGGCTACACCTTC. The encoded protein is CAISAGNYGYTF.